A single sample gave rise to the 16 T cell receptor beta chains below, sequenced in a study of blood T cell repertoires in COVID-19. TCRdb's copy holds only in-frame clones and misses some; the assay was immunoSEQ multiplex PCR. The sample gives about 170,000 clones, around four fifths of which show up once; 7.5% to 10% is in the top ten. The sample consisted of peripheral blood. The receptors were gathered from a woman of 80 years or more with COVID-19, enrolled during active disease.

The chain is built from TRBV27 and TRBJ1-5; perhaps TRBD1 as D (6 bases). The CDR3 spans 18 residues. Germline V gene sequence: CDR1 MNHEY, CDR2 SMNVEV (reference sequence). Trimming left V 4 bases short and J 2 bases short, with 21 bases between. The CDR3 nucleotides are TGTGCCAGCAGTTGGGCCGGGACACTTCTAGGGGGCAATCAGCCCCAGCATTTT. This gives the protein CASSWAGTLLGGNQPQHF.

This chain joins TRBV2 and TRBJ1-1, with D perhaps TRBD1 (6 bases). The CDR3 runs 12 residues. Trimming took 5 bases from V and 4 from J, leaving 8 bases between them. Per germline, CDR1 SNHLY and CDR2 FYNNEI. CDR3 in DNA: TGTGCCAGCAGTTGGGACACCACTGAAGCTTTCTTT. This gives the protein CASSWDTTEAFF.

The chain employs TRBV12-3 or TRBV12-4 and TRBJ2-3; the match to TRBD1 covers 8 bases. The CDR3 runs 13 residues. Trimming removed 6 bases from V and 5 bases from J; junction bases left unmatched: 4. CDR3 nucleotide sequence: TGTGCCAGCAGGGGTACAGGGGGAGATACGCAGTATTTT. Translation: CASRGTGGDTQYF.

In its sample, this clone was seen a few times. The CDR3 reads CSVEDENFGGYTF. The CDR3 nucleotides read TGCAGCGTTGAAGATGAGAATTTCGGGGGCTACACCTTC. The chain employs TRBV29-1 and TRBJ1-2; no firm D call. Trimming pared 0 bases from V and 8 bases from J, leaving 13 bases between. There are 13 residues in the CDR3. Germline values: CDR1 SQVTM, CDR2 ANQGSEA.

CDR3 nucleotides: TGTGCCATCAGCCCTCCCTTAAACTCTGGAAACACCATATATTTT. It specifies CAISPPLNSGNTIYF. J is TRBJ1-3 and V is TRBV10-3, with no clear D. Germline V CDR1 and CDR2: ENHRY, SYGVKD. Trimming shortened V by 6 bases and J by 0 bases, and 12 bases separated the two germline ends. The CDR3 loop spans 15 amino acids.

The V call is TRBV6-6, the J call TRBJ1-1; 7 nucleotides line up with TRBD1. V dropped 8 bases and J dropped 3; count of bases not matched to a gene: 9. The germline V gene has CDR1 MNHNY and CDR2 SVGAGI (reference sequence). CDR3 length equals 14 residues. The DNA of the CDR3 is TGTGCCAGCCGGGACAGAATACAGTACACTGAAGCTTTCTTT. Protein product: CASRDRIQYTEAFF.

This chain uses TRBV7-2 with TRBJ2-3, with unresolved D. Trimming took off 0 bases at V and 1 base at J, with 5 bases between the two ends. Germline lookup yields CDR1 SGHTA and CDR2 FQGNSA. This CDR3 is 14 amino acids long. The CDR3 protein is CASSLARGTDTQYF. CDR3 nucleotide sequence: TGTGCCAGCAGCTTAGCTCGGGGCACAGATACGCAGTATTTT.

V is TRBV11-2 and J is TRBJ1-4, with 7 bases matching TRBD1. The germline V gene has CDR1 SGHAT and CDR2 FQNNGV. This CDR3 has 15 amino acids. Trimming took 4 bases from V and 7 from J; bases not matched to a gene: 9. CDR3 protein: CASSSGGPVGEKLFF. In DNA form, the CDR3 reads TGTGCCAGCAGCTCAGGGGGACCCGTGGGTGAAAAACTGTTTTTT.

The J gene is TRBJ2-7, the V gene TRBV6-1, with D hard to call. V was pared by 0 bases and J by 1 base, with 10 bases between. The CDR3 is 15 amino acids. Germline CDR1 is MNHNS and CDR2 is SASEGT. CDR3 DNA sequence: TGTGCCAGCAGTGAAGCGTACTCGTCTTCCTACGAGCAGTACTTC. It specifies CASSEAYSSSYEQYF.

V gene TRBV5-8 combines with J gene TRBJ2-7; weak D call: TRBD1 (5 bases). Germline V CDR1 and CDR2: SGHTS, YDEGEE. V was shortened by 7 bases and J by 5 bases, with 16 bases between the two germline ends. The CDR3 has 13 amino acids. CDR3 DNA sequence: TGTGCCAGCGGAATAAATCAGGGCCACGAGCAGTACTTC. Translating gives CASGINQGHEQYF.

This clone has just one count. The rearrangement links TRBV7-9 to TRBJ2-5, with 7 bases that match TRBD1. The trim removed 5 bases at V and 4 bases at J, leaving 7 bases unmatched. CDR3 length: 14 residues. Germline V gives CDR1 SEHNR, CDR2 FQNEAQ (reference sequence). Written as DNA, the CDR3 is TGTGCCAGCAGCCTCGGGACAGTTCGAGAGACCCAGTACTTC. Translating gives CASSLGTVRETQYF. Drawing the rest from reference TRBV7-9 and TRBJ2-5, the complete variable domain is DTGVSQNPRHKITKRGQNVTFRCDPISEHNRLYWYRQTLGQGPEFLTYFQNEAQLEKSRLLSDRFSAERPKGSFSTLEIQRTEQGDSAMYLCASSLGTVRETQYFGPGTRLLVL.

V and J are TRBV29-1 and TRBJ2-3; 8 positions match TRBD2. The germline CDR1 and CDR2 sequences are SQVTM and ANQGSEA. V shed 4 bases and J 2 bases; nucleotides not matched to a gene: 8. The CDR3 contains 15 residues. The DNA for the CDR3 is TGCAGCGTTGCTGGGGGGACTAGGCCCACAGATACGCAGTATTTT. Residues: CSVAGGTRPTDTQYF.

The genes are TRBV4-1 and TRBJ1-2; tentative D call: TRBD1 (6 bases). Per the germline V gene, CDR1 is MGHRA and CDR2 is YSYEKL. The CDR3 spans 15 residues. The V end lost 0 bases, the J end lost 10 bases, and 18 bases lay between the germline ends. The CDR3 DNA reads TGCGCCAGCAGCCAAGATCTTACAGGGAGAAGGGACTACACCTTC. As protein: CASSQDLTGRRDYTF.

The count of this clone is one. This sequence joins TRBV6-1 and TRBJ2-1, with 7 bases identical to TRBD1. J gave up 2 bases and V 2 bases, and 3 bases lay outside the gene matches. The CDR3 totals 15 residues. Germline-derived CDR1 and CDR2 are MNHNS and SASEGT. The CDR3 nucleotides read TGTGCCAGCAGTGAACTTGGACAGGCCTACAATGAGCAGTTCTTC. Amino acids: CASSELGQAYNEQFF.

There are a few counts of this clone. The chain carries TRBV7-8 and TRBJ2-1; TRBD2 agrees at 8 bases. This CDR3 region has 18 residues. Germline CDR1 reads SGHVS; CDR2 reads FQNEAQ. With 2 bases clipped from V and 3 bases from J, the junction kept 12 bases outside the gene matches. CDR3 DNA sequence: TGTGCCAGCAGCTTACGAGGTAGCGGGACATACTTCTACAATGAGCAGTTCTTC. Translated: CASSLRGSGTYFYNEQFF.

CDR3 loop: CASSSGTGNYGYTF. DNA of the CDR3: TGCGCCAGCAGCTCGGGGACAGGAAACTATGGCTACACCTTC. The chain has TRBV5-1 and TRBJ1-2; 8 bases align to TRBD1. J lost 2 bases, V lost 3 bases, and 3 bases had no gene match. Germline CDR1 is SGHRS and CDR2 is YFSETQ. CDR3 size: 14 residues.